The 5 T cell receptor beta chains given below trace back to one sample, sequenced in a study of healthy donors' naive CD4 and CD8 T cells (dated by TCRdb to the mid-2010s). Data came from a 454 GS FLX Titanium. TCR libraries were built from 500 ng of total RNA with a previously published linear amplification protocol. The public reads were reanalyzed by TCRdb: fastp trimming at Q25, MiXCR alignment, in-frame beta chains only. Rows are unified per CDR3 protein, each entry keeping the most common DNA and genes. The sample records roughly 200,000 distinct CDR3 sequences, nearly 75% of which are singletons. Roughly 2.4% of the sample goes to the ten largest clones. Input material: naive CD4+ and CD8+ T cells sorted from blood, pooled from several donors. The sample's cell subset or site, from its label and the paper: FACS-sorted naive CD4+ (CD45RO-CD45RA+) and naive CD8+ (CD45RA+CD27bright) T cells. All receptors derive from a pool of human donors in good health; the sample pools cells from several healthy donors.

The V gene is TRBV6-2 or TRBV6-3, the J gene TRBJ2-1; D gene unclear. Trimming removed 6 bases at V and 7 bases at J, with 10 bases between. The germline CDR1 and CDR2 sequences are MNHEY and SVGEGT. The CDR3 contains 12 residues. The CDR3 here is CASSPLRNEQFF. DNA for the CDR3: TGTGCCAGCAGCCCCCTGCGGAATGAGCAGTTCTTC.

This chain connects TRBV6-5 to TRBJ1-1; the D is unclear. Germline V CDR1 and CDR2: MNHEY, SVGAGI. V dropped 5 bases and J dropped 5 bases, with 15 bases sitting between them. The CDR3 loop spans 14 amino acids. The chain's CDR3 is CASSEAWRSTEAFF. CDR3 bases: TGTGCCAGCAGTGAAGCGTGGAGGAGTACTGAAGCTTTCTTT.

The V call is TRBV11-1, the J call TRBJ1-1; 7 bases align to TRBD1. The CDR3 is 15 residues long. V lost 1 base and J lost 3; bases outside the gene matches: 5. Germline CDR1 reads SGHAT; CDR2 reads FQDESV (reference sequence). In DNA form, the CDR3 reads TGTGCCAGCAGCTTAGATCGACAGGGTGACACTGAAGCTTTCTTT. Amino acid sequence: CASSLDRQGDTEAFF.

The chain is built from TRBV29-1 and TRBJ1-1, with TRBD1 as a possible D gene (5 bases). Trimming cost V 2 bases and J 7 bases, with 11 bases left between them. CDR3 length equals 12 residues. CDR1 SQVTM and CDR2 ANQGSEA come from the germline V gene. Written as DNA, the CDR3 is TGCAGCGTTGAATCTGGCAGGGTTGAAGCTTTCTTT. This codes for CSVESGRVEAFF.

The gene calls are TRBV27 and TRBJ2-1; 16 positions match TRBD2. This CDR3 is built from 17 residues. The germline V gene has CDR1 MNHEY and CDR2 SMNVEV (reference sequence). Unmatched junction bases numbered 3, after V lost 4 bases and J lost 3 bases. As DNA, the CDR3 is TGTGCCAGCAGTTCAGGGACTAGCGGGAGGGACTACAATGAGCAGTTCTTC. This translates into CASSSGTSGRDYNEQFF.